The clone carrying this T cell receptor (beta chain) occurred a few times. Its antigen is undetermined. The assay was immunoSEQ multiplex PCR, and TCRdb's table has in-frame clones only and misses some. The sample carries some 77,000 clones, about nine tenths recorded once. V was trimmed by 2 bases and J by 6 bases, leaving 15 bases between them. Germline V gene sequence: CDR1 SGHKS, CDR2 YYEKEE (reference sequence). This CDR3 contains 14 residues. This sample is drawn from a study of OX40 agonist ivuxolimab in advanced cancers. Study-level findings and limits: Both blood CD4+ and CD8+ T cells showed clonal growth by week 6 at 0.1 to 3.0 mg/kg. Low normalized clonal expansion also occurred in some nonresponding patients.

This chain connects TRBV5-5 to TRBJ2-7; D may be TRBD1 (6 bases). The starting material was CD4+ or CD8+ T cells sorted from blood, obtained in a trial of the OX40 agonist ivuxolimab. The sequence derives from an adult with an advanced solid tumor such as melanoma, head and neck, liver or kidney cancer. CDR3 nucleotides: TGTGCCAGCAGCTTACTCAGGGGCTCAGCCGAGCAGTACTTC. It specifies CASSLLRGSAEQYF.